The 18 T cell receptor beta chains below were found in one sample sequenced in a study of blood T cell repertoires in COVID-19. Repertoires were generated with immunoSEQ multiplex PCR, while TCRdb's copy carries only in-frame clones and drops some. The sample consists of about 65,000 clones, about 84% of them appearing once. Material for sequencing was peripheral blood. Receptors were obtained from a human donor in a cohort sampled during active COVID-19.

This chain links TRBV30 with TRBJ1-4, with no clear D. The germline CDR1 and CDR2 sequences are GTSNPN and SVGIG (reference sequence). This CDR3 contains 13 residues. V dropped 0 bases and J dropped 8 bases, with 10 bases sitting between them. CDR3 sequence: CAWSVPSGEKLFF. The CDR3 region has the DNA TGTGCCTGGAGTGTGCCCTCGGGGGAAAAACTGTTTTTT.

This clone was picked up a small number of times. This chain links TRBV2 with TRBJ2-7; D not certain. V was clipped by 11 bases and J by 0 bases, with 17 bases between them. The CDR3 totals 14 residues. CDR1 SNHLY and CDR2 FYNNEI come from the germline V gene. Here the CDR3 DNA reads TGTGCCTGTAAGGAGTGGATTAGCTCCTACGAGCAGTACTTC. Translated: CACKEWISSYEQYF.

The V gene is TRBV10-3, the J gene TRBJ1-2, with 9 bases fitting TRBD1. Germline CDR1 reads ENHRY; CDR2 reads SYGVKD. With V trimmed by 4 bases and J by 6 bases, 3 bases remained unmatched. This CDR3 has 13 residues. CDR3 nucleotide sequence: TGTGCCATCAGTGGGGACAGGGTCAATGGCTACACCTTC. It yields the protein CAISGDRVNGYTF.

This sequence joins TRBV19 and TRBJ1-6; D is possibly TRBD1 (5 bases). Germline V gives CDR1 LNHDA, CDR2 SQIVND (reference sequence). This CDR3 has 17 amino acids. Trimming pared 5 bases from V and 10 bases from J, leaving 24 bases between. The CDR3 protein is CASSSGGTTVRRSPLHF. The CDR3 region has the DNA TGTGCCAGTAGTTCTGGAGGGACCACTGTCCGGAGATCACCCCTCCACTTT.

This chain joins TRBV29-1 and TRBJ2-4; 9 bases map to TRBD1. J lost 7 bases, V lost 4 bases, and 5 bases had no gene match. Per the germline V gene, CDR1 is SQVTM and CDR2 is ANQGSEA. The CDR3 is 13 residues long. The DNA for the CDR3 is TGCAGCGTTGCTGCCGGGACAGGGAACATTCAGTACTTC. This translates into CSVAAGTGNIQYF.

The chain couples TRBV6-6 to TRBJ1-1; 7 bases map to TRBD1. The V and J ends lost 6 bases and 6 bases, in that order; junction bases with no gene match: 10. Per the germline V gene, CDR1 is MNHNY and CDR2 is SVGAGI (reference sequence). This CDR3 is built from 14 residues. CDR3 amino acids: CASRDTGDWAEAFF. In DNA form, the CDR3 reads TGTGCCAGCAGAGACACAGGGGACTGGGCTGAAGCTTTCTTT.

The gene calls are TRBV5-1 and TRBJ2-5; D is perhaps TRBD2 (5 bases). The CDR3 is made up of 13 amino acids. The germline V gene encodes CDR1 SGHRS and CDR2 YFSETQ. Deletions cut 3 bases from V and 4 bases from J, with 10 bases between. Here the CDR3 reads CASSSVEGETQYF. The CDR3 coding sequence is TGCGCCAGCAGCTCCGTTGAGGGAGAGACCCAGTACTTC.

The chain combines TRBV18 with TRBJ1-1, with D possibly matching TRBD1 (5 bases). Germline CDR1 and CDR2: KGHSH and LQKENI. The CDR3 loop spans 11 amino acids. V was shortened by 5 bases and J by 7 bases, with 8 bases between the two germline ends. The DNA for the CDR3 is TGTGCCAGCTCAGGAGGGGATGAAGCTTTCTTT. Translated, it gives CASSGGDEAFF.

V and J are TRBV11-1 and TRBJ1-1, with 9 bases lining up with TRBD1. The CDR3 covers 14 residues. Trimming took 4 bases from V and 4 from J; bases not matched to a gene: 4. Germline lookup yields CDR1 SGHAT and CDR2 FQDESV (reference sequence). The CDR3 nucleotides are TGTGCCAGCAGCTACCCGGGACAGGGCACTGAAGCTTTCTTT. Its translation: CASSYPGQGTEAFF. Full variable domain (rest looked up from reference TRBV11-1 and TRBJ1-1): EAEVAQSPRYKITEKSQAVAFWCDPISGHATLYWYRQILGQGPELLVQFQDESVVDDSQLPKDRFSAERLKGVDSTLKIQPAELGDSAMYLCASSYPGQGTEAFFGQGTRLTVV.

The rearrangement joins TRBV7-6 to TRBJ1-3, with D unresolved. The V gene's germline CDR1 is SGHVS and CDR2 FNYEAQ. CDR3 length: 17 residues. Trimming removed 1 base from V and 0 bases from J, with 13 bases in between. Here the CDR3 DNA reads TGTGCCAGCAGCTTAGGTATTCCGGGGAGCTCTGGAAACACCATATATTTT. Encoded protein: CASSLGIPGSSGNTIYF.

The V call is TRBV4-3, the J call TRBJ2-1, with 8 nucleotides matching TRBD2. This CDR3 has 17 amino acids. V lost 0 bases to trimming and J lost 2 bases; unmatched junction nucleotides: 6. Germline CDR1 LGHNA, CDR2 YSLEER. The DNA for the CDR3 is TGCGCCAGCAGCCAAGATCTCGGGACTAGTACCTACAATGAGCAGTTCTTC. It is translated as CASSQDLGTSTYNEQFF.

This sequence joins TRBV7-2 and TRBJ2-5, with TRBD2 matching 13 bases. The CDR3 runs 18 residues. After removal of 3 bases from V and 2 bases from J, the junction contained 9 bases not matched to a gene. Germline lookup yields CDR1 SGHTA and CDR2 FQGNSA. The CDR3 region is CASSFPVLTSGGQETQYF. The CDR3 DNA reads TGTGCCAGCAGCTTTCCGGTCTTGACTAGCGGGGGGCAAGAGACCCAGTACTTC. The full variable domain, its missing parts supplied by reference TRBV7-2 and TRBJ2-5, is GAGVSQSPSNKVTEKGKDVELRCDPISGHTALYWYRQSLGQGLEFLIYFQGNSAPDKSGLPSDRFSAERTGGSVSTLTIQRTQQEDSAVYLCASSFPVLTSGGQETQYFGPGTRLLVL.

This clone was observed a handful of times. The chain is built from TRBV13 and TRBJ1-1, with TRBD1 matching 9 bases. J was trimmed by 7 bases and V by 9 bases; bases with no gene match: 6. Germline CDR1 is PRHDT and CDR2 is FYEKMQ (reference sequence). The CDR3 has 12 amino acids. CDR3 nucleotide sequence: TGTGCCAGTACAGGGGGCTACGGTGAAGCTTTCTTT. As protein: CASTGGYGEAFF.

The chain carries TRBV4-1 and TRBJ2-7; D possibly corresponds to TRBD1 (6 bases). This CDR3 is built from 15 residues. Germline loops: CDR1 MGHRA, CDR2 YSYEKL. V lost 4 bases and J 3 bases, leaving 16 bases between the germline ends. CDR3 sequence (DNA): TGCGCCAGCAGCCCAGTGGGGCAGGGGTTCTACGAGCAGTACTTC. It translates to CASSPVGQGFYEQYF.

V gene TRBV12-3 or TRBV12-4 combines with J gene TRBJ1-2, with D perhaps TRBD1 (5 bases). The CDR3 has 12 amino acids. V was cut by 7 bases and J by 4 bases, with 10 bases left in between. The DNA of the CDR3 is TGTGCCAGCACTCCCCAGGGCTATGGCTACACCTTC. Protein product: CASTPQGYGYTF.

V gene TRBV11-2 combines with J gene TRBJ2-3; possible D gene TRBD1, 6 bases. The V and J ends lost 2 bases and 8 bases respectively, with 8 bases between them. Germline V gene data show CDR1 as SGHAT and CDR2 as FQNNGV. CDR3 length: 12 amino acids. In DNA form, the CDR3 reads TGTGCCAGCAGCTTACCAGGGGTTACGCAGTATTTT. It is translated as CASSLPGVTQYF.

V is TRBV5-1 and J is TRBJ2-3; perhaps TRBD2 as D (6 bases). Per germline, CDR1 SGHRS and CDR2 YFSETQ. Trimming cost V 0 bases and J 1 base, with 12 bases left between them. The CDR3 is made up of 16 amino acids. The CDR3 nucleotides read TGCGCCAGCAGCTTGGCCCCTAGCGAGGGCACAGATACGCAGTATTTT. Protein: CASSLAPSEGTDTQYF.

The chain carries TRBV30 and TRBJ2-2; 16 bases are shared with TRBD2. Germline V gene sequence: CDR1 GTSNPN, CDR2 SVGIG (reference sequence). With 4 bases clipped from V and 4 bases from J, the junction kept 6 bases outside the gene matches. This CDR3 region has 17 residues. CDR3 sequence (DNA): TGTGCCTGGAAGCTCGGGACTAGCGGGGGGGCCACCGGGGAGCTGTTTTTT. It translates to CAWKLGTSGGATGELFF.